Following are 2 T cell receptor beta chains from one sample sequenced in a study of cytomegalovirus exposure and HLA in healthy donors. PCR employed 60 Vbeta and 13 Jbeta primers. Assay: immunoSEQ multiplex PCR; the TCRdb copy retains only in-frame clones and omits some. This sample has nearly 110,000 clones, with about 75% found just once. The specimen was PBMCs. The receptors come from a man aged 35 to 55 in good health and CMV-seronegative.

This rearrangement joins TRBV28 to TRBJ2-5; tentatively, D is TRBD2 (6 bases). The CDR3 is 16 residues long. Trimming removed 4 bases from V and 4 bases from J, with 19 bases in between. The germline gives CDR1 MDHEN, CDR2 SYDVKM. DNA of the CDR3: TGTGCCAGCAGTTCCGCAGGCTGGGGGGAAGGAGAGACCCAGTACTTC. Translating gives CASSSAGWGEGETQYF.

This chain links TRBV5-1 with TRBJ2-2; 9 positions match TRBD2. The CDR3 contains 15 residues. Germline V gene lookup returns CDR1 SGHRS and CDR2 YFSETQ. Losses at the gene ends were 2 bases for V and 5 bases for J; bases not matched to a gene: 4. The CDR3 reads CASSLGTSYTGELFF. CDR3 DNA sequence: TGCGCCAGCAGCTTAGGGACTAGCTATACCGGGGAGCTGTTTTTT.